These 25 T cell receptor beta chains originate from one sample sequenced in a study of vaccination and CD4 T cells after COVID-19. Documented treatment: approximately 9-day PBMC culture with coronavirus spike peptide pools or control peptides (ViraFEST assay). Once obtained from cultured CD4+ T cells, the DNA was sequenced using the Oncomine TCR Beta short-read assay. In TCRdb, the PCR reads were re-called with MiXCR into one record per CDR3 protein. The sample lists more than 12,000 distinct CDR3 sequences; around 48% were seen once. Antigens for these TCRs are unknown. The sample comprised CD4+ T cells from blood, cultured in vitro. Receptors originate from a human donor who had recovered from COVID-19.

The chain is built from TRBV7-2 and TRBJ2-7, with D perhaps being TRBD1 or TRBD2 (5 bases each). V was pared by 10 bases and J by 0 bases, with 19 bases between. The CDR3 loop spans 15 amino acids. Per germline, CDR1 SGHTA and CDR2 FQGNSA. This CDR3 reads CATTRDRVSSYEQYF. The CDR3, as DNA: TGTGCCACCACAAGGGACCGGGTGAGCTCCTACGAGCAGTACTTC.

Here the CDR3 DNA reads TGTGCCAGCTCCGTCAACTGGCTAAGCACTGAAGCTTTCTTT. As protein: CASSVNWLSTEAFF. J is TRBJ1-1 and V is TRBV25-1; no firm D call. The CDR3 length is 14 residues. The germline V gene has CDR1 MGHDK and CDR2 SYGVNS. Trimming stripped 8 bases from V and 4 bases from J, with 17 bases between. The full variable domain, in which reference TRBV25-1 and TRBJ1-1 provide the parts outside the CDR3, is EADIYQTPRYLVIGTGKKITLECSQTMGHDKMYWYQQDPGMELHLIHYSYGVNSTEKGDLSSESTVSRIRTEHFPLTLESARPSHTSQYLCASSVNWLSTEAFFGQGTRLTVV.

CDR3 sequence (DNA): TGTGCCAGCAGCGCTAGATGGGGGACAGAGGATTACGAGCAGTACTTC. It yields the protein CASSARWGTEDYEQYF. The chain has TRBV11-3 and TRBJ2-7; TRBD1 matches 7 bases. The germline gives CDR1 SGHNT, CDR2 YENEEA. The V gene end was trimmed by 5 bases and the J gene end by 4 bases; junction bases not matched to a gene: 14. The CDR3 loop spans 16 amino acids.

The table lists this clonotype with a count of one. The chain's CDR3 is CASSTQGYEQYF. CDR3 coding DNA: TGTGCCAGCAGCACACAGGGATACGAGCAGTACTTC. J is TRBJ2-7 and V is TRBV7-9; D is possibly TRBD1 (6 bases). V was pared by 5 bases and J by 4 bases, with 9 bases between. Per the germline V gene, CDR1 is SEHNR and CDR2 is FQNEAQ (reference sequence). This CDR3 has 12 residues. The whole variable domain, filled in from reference TRBV7-9 and TRBJ2-7, reads DTGVSQNPRHKITKRGQNVTFRCDPISEHNRLYWYRQTLGQGPEFLTYFQNEAQLEKSRLLSDRFSAERPKGSFSTLEIQRTEQGDSAMYLCASSTQGYEQYFGPGTRLTVT.

The chain recombines TRBV2 with TRBJ2-3; maybe TRBD1 (6 bases). The V gene lost 6 bases and the J gene lost 0 bases, with 10 bases spanning the gap. The germline V gene encodes CDR1 SNHLY and CDR2 FYNNEI. The CDR3 is 14 residues long. The CDR3: CASRRGGSTDTQYF. CDR3 sequence (DNA): TGTGCCAGCAGACGTGGGGGCAGCACAGATACGCAGTATTTT.

The genes are TRBV28 and TRBJ2-7; D not resolved. Germline V gives CDR1 MDHEN, CDR2 SYDVKM. Trimming took off 2 bases at V and 0 bases at J, with 5 bases between the two ends. This CDR3 region has 13 residues. CDR3 DNA sequence: TGTGCCAGCAGTTTACCCCTCTCCTACGAGCAGTACTTC. It codes for CASSLPLSYEQYF.

This clonotype came up a few times. This sequence joins TRBV18 and TRBJ2-3; 14 nucleotides line up with TRBD2. The CDR3 has 16 residues. V dropped 3 bases and J dropped 2; count of bases not matched to a gene: 1. Germline V gene sequence: CDR1 KGHSH, CDR2 LQKENI. CDR3 DNA sequence: TGTGCCAGCTCACCGGGACTAGCGGGAGTCACAGATACGCAGTATTTT. Its translation: CASSPGLAGVTDTQYF. The variable domain in full, completed from reference TRBV18 and TRBJ2-3, reads NAGVMQNPRHLVRRRGQEARLRCSPMKGHSHVYWYRQLPEEGLKFMVYLQKENIIDESGMPKERFSAEFPKEGPSILRIQQVVRGDSAAYFCASSPGLAGVTDTQYFGPGTRLTVL.

V gene TRBV7-3 combines with J gene TRBJ1-1; the D gene is possibly TRBD1 (5 bases). Per the germline V gene, CDR1 is SGHTA and CDR2 is FQGTGA. This CDR3 is 16 amino acids long. The V end was cut by 1 base, the J end by 3 bases, with 15 bases between. The CDR3 nucleotides are TGTGCCAGCAGCTTAAGGTCGGGGGACGGTCACACTGAAGCTTTCTTT. It yields the protein CASSLRSGDGHTEAFF.

The V call is TRBV12-5, the J call TRBJ1-1; 8 bases line up with TRBD1. Germline lookup yields CDR1 LGHNT and CDR2 FRNRAP. V gave up 4 bases and J gave up 3 bases; unmatched junction bases: 4. This CDR3 comprises 14 residues. The CDR3 loop is CASGSSTGDTEAFF. CDR3 bases: TGTGCTAGTGGTTCGTCGACAGGGGACACTGAAGCTTTCTTT.

The genes are TRBV15 and TRBJ1-2; tentatively, D is TRBD1 (6 bases). The germline gives CDR1 LNHNV, CDR2 YYDKDF (reference sequence). The CDR3 length is 19 residues. The ends were cut back, 0 bases at V and 5 bases at J, with 25 bases in the middle. CDR3 amino acids: CATSRDRAAAGGLGYGYTF. The CDR3 DNA follows: TGTGCCACCAGCAGAGATAGGGCGGCGGCGGGGGGCTTGGGATATGGCTACACCTTC.

This clonotype turned up a few times. The V and J genes are TRBV27 and TRBJ1-2; D possibly corresponds to TRBD1 (5 bases). Germline values: CDR1 MNHEY, CDR2 SMNVEV (reference sequence). With 3 bases removed from V and 6 bases from J, the gap between germline ends came to 14 bases. The length of the CDR3 is 14 residues. CDR3 in DNA: TGTGCCAGCAGTTTGAGGCGCGGGGACGATGGCTACACCTTC. It codes for CASSLRRGDDGYTF.

This clonotype was found a few times. This sequence joins TRBV7-9 and TRBJ1-6; possibly TRBD1 for D (6 bases). The ends were cut back, 4 bases at V and 9 bases at J, with 10 bases in the middle. CDR3 length equals 13 residues. In germline, CDR1 is SEHNR, CDR2 FQNEAQ (reference sequence). CDR3 bases: TGTGCCAGCAGCTCTACAGGGATTTCACCCCTCCACTTT. It is translated as CASSSTGISPLHF.

Only a few counts were recorded for this clonotype. This rearrangement joins TRBV27 to TRBJ1-1; D unclear. V lost 6 bases, J lost 6 bases, and 17 bases lay in between. The germline V gene encodes CDR1 MNHEY and CDR2 SMNVEV (reference sequence). CDR3 size: 14 residues. The CDR3: CASRPLRREAEAFF. In nucleotides, the CDR3 is TGTGCCAGCAGGCCGCTCAGGAGGGAAGCTGAAGCTTTCTTT.

The CDR3 sequence: CASSFATQETQYF. The CDR3 region has the DNA TGTGCCAGCAGCTTCGCAACACAAGAGACCCAGTACTTC. The chain couples TRBV7-2 to TRBJ2-5; the D is unclear. CDR3 length: 13 residues. The V end was cut by 3 bases, the J end by 2 bases, with 7 bases between. CDR1 SGHTA and CDR2 FQGNSA come from the germline V gene. Full variable domain (rest looked up from reference TRBV7-2 and TRBJ2-5): GAGVSQSPSNKVTEKGKDVELRCDPISGHTALYWYRQSLGQGLEFLIYFQGNSAPDKSGLPSDRFSAERTGGSVSTLTIQRTQQEDSAVYLCASSFATQETQYFGPGTRLLVL.

The V gene is TRBV20-1, the J gene TRBJ2-5, with TRBD2 identical over 9 bases. V shed 2 bases and J 5 bases; nucleotides not matched to a gene: 9. Germline CDR1 reads DFQATT; CDR2 reads SNEGSKA (reference sequence). The CDR3 consists of 15 residues. The CDR3 nucleotides read TGCAGTGCTAGAATCGAGCGGGGGGCCGCGGAGACCCAGTACTTC. The encoded protein is CSARIERGAAETQYF.

This clonotype was detected a few times. The chain joins TRBV2 to TRBJ2-2, with TRBD2 matching 11 bases. V lost 3 bases to trimming and J lost 6 bases; unmatched junction nucleotides: 0. This CDR3 is built from 14 residues. The germline CDR1 and CDR2 sequences are SNHLY and FYNNEI. The CDR3 loop is CASSETSGAGELFF. The CDR3 region has the DNA TGTGCCAGCAGTGAGACTAGCGGGGCCGGGGAGCTGTTTTTT.

The J gene is TRBJ2-1, the V gene TRBV28; TRBD1 matches 10 bases. V dropped 7 bases and J dropped 1; count of bases not matched to a gene: 4. The CDR3 contains 15 residues. Per germline, CDR1 MDHEN and CDR2 SYDVKM. This CDR3 is CASTVDRGSYNEQFF. The CDR3 DNA sequence: TGTGCCAGCACCGTGGACAGGGGGTCCTACAATGAGCAGTTCTTC.

The chain links TRBV7-6 to TRBJ2-7; the D is unclear. Per the germline V gene, CDR1 is SGHVS and CDR2 is FNYEAQ. This CDR3 region has 12 residues. The V end lost 5 bases, the J end lost 5 bases, and 10 bases lay between the germline ends. The CDR3 nucleotides read TGTGCCAGCAGCGCGGTCGGAGACGAGCAGTACTTC. Encoded protein: CASSAVGDEQYF.

This chain joins TRBV6-1 and TRBJ1-1; 8 bases match TRBD1. CDR1 and CDR2 (germline): MNHNS, SASEGT. V shed 3 bases and J 1 base; nucleotides not matched to a gene: 4. The CDR3 runs 15 residues. In nucleotides, the CDR3 is TGTGCCAGCAGTGACATCACAGGGGGGAACACTGAAGCTTTCTTT. Translation: CASSDITGGNTEAFF.

The chain combines TRBV29-1 with TRBJ2-1; D ambiguous. CDR3 length: 12 amino acids. The ends were cut back, 3 bases at V and 8 bases at J, with 11 bases in the middle. Germline V gives CDR1 SQVTM, CDR2 ANQGSEA. The CDR3 DNA follows: TGCAGCGTTGAGGACCGAGGCGATGAGCAGTTCTTC. The encoded protein is CSVEDRGDEQFF.

The DNA of the CDR3 is TGTGCCAGCAGAGACCCCCCAGATACGCAGTATTTT. It specifies CASRDPPDTQYF. The V gene is TRBV6-2 or TRBV6-3, the J gene TRBJ2-3; unclear D gene. Germline V gene sequence: CDR1 MNHEY, CDR2 SVGEGT. The CDR3 has 12 residues. With 6 bases removed from V and 4 bases from J, the gap between germline ends came to 8 bases.

The chain carries TRBV5-1 and TRBJ1-1, with D unresolved. CDR3 length: 14 residues. Germline assignment: CDR1 SGHRS and CDR2 YFSETQ. Trimming left V 0 bases short and J 2 bases short, with 8 bases between. The CDR3 DNA is TGCGCCAGCAGCTTGGGGAGAGGAAACACTGAAGCTTTCTTT. It encodes CASSLGRGNTEAFF.

The rearrangement joins TRBV2 to TRBJ2-1; D ambiguous. Between the trimmed V and J ends, which lost 7 bases and 9 bases, there was a span of 25 bases. The germline V gene encodes CDR1 SNHLY and CDR2 FYNNEI. The length of the CDR3 is 16 residues. The CDR3 is CASNRISLEIGTEQFF. In DNA, the CDR3 is TGTGCCAGCAACCGCATTAGTCTGGAAATCGGTACTGAGCAGTTCTTC.

In its sample, this clonotype was seen a few times. The chain couples TRBV19 to TRBJ2-2, with D maybe TRBD1 (7 bases). Trimming removed 5 bases at V and 6 bases at J, with 13 bases between. The CDR3 consists of 14 residues. Germline V CDR1 and CDR2: LNHDA, SQIVND (reference sequence). The CDR3 here is CASSWQGGSGELFF. DNA for the CDR3: TGTGCCAGTAGTTGGCAGGGGGGATCCGGGGAGCTGTTTTTT.

This chain connects TRBV20-1 to TRBJ1-2; TRBD1 matches at 7 bases. The CDR3 runs to 14 residues. J gave up 4 bases and V 6 bases, and 11 bases lay outside the gene matches. CDR1 is DFQATT and CDR2 is SNEGSKA in the germline V gene (reference sequence). The CDR3 DNA reads TGCAGTGCATCTATCCGGGACAGAGTCTATGGCTACACCTTC. It specifies CSASIRDRVYGYTF.